These 12 T cell receptor beta chains came from one sample sequenced in a study of cytomegalovirus exposure and HLA in healthy donors. Vbeta (60) and Jbeta (13) primers were used in the PCR. Some clones are missing from TCRdb's copy, which holds only in-frame ones; the method was immunoSEQ multiplex PCR. The sample lists roughly 220,000 clones; approximately 78% were seen once. The sample consisted of PBMCs. These receptors came from a woman aged 40 to 55 in good health and CMV-seronegative.

This chain links TRBV27 with TRBJ2-7; 15 positions agree with TRBD2. With V trimmed by 6 bases and J by 3 bases, 12 bases remained unmatched. CDR3 length: 18 amino acids. CDR1 and CDR2 from the germline V gene are MNHEY and SMNVEV (reference sequence). The CDR3, as DNA: TGTGCCAGCAGCTCTAGGACTAGCGGGAGGGCCGCCGGCTACGAGCAGTACTTC. This gives the protein CASSSRTSGRAAGYEQYF.

The J gene is TRBJ2-3, the V gene TRBV6-6, with D possibly being TRBD2 (7 bases). The CDR3 is made up of 16 amino acids. Germline CDR1 MNHNY, CDR2 SVGAGI (reference sequence). V shed 1 base and J shed 1 base, with 12 bases lying between them. CDR3 DNA sequence: TGTGCCAGCAGTTACTACCGGGGGGCGGGCACAGATACGCAGTATTTT. This encodes CASSYYRGAGTDTQYF.

Points on this clone: The junction and the germline gene differ at one end; a read error may be behind it. At the DNA level, this CDR3 is encoded by other sequences in the same sample as well. The J gene is TRBJ1-4, the V gene TRBV6-1; D might be TRBD1 (6 bases). The CDR3 contains 12 residues. Germline V gives CDR1 MNHNS, CDR2 SASEGT. The CDR3 is CASSDYAGAEIF. The CDR3 nucleotides read TGTGCCAGCAGTGATTATGCAGGGGCGGAAATTTTT.

This chain joins TRBV4-1 and TRBJ1-2; D is perhaps TRBD1 (5 bases). This CDR3 is 18 amino acids long. With 0 bases removed from V and 2 bases from J, the gap between germline ends came to 19 bases. Germline V CDR1 and CDR2: MGHRA, YSYEKL. The CDR3 here is CASSQDSLQQALNYGYTF. The CDR3 DNA reads TGCGCCAGCAGCCAAGATTCGCTTCAACAGGCGCTAAACTATGGCTACACCTTC.

This chain uses TRBV19 with TRBJ1-5; the match to TRBD1 covers 9 bases. The germline V gene encodes CDR1 LNHDA and CDR2 SQIVND (reference sequence). There are 19 residues in the CDR3. After removal of 4 bases from V and 0 bases from J, the junction contained 13 bases not matched to a gene. CDR3 nucleotides: TGTGCCAGTAGTACCATACCGGGACAGGGTTTGAGTAGCAATCAGCCCCAGCATTTT. Amino acids: CASSTIPGQGLSSNQPQHF.

The chain combines TRBV13 with TRBJ2-7, with TRBD2 identical over 11 bases. Trimming cost V 3 bases and J 0 bases; bases outside gene matches: 1. Germline loops: CDR1 PRHDT, CDR2 FYEKMQ (reference sequence). The CDR3 extends over 15 amino acids. The DNA of the CDR3 is TGTGCCAGCAGCTTTAGCGGGAGGGCCTCCTACGAGCAGTACTTC. Translation gives CASSFSGRASYEQYF.

The CDR3 nucleotides are TGTGCCAGCAGCCGACGTGGGGGACTCGGAGGGGGCACAGATACGCAGTATTTT. Its protein is CASSRRGGLGGGTDTQYF. The chain joins TRBV7-9 to TRBJ2-3, with a possible D match to TRBD2 (6 bases). The CDR3 consists of 18 residues. V was clipped by 5 bases and J by 1 base, with 22 bases between them. Germline assignment: CDR1 SEHNR and CDR2 FQNEAQ (reference sequence).

The chain employs TRBV19 and TRBJ2-3; TRBD2 aligns across 7 bases. J lost 1 base, V lost 1 base, and 2 bases had no gene match. Per the germline V gene, CDR1 is LNHDA and CDR2 is SQIVND (reference sequence). The CDR3 is 15 amino acids. The DNA of the CDR3 is TGTGCCAGTAGTATAGCGGGAGGCCGCACAGATACGCAGTATTTT. Its translation is CASSIAGGRTDTQYF.

This clone was observed a handful of times. V usage is TRBV19 and J usage is TRBJ1-5; tentatively, D is TRBD1 (6 bases). This CDR3 is 18 amino acids long. V was cut by 8 bases and J by 4 bases, with 27 bases left in between. CDR1 LNHDA and CDR2 SQIVND come from the germline V gene (reference sequence). The CDR3, as DNA: TGTGCCAGTCACCCTCTCGGAACAGGGAGTAAGAGAAATCAGCCCCAGCATTTT. Protein: CASHPLGTGSKRNQPQHF.

V and J are TRBV19 and TRBJ1-1; no firm D call. Trimming removed 8 bases at V and 0 bases at J, with 10 bases between. Germline CDR1 is LNHDA and CDR2 is SQIVND (reference sequence). CDR3 length equals 13 residues. DNA of the CDR3: TGTGCCAGTCGCCCCGGGATGAACACTGAAGCTTTCTTT. Translation: CASRPGMNTEAFF.

The chain recombines TRBV25-1 with TRBJ2-2; TRBD2 is a possible D gene (5 bases). The CDR3 covers 13 residues. Trimming stripped 2 bases from V and 7 bases from J, with 8 bases between. Germline CDR1 and CDR2: MGHDK and SYGVNS. The CDR3 protein is CASSEIGSGELFF. CDR3 sequence (DNA): TGTGCCAGCAGTGAAATAGGGAGCGGGGAGCTGTTTTTT.

This chain connects TRBV4-1 to TRBJ2-1; TRBD1 aligns across 8 bases. Unmatched junction bases numbered 8, after V lost 4 bases and J lost 0 bases. This CDR3 has 17 residues. In germline, CDR1 is MGHRA, CDR2 YSYEKL. The CDR3 is CASSRSDRELSYNEQFF. The CDR3 DNA sequence: TGCGCCAGCAGCCGTTCGGACAGGGAACTCTCCTACAATGAGCAGTTCTTC.